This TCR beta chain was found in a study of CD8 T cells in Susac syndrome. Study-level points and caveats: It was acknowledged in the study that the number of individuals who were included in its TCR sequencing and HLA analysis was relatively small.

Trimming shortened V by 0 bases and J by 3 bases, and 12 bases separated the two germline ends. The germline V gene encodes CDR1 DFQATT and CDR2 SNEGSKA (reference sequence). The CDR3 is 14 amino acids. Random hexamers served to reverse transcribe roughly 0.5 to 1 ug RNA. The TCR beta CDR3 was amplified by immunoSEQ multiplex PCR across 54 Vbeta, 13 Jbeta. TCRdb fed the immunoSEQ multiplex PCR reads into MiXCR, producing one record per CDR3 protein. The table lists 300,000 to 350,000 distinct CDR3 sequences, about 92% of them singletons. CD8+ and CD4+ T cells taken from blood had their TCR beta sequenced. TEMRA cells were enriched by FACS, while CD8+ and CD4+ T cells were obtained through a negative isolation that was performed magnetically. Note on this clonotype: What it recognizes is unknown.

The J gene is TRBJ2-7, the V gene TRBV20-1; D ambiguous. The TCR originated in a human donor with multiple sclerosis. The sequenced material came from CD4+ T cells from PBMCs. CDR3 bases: TGCAGTGCTAGAGAAATGGGCAGAAACTACGAGCAGTACTTC. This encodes CSAREMGRNYEQYF.